This T cell receptor beta chain was sequenced for a study of brain T cells in children with intractable seizures. The table came from immunoSEQ multiplex PCR; TCRdb's copy has only in-frame clones and leaves some out. The data contain about 80,000 clones, under 95% of them singletons. Study outcomes and limitations: Clones missing pre-surgery may reflect undersampling of that blood sample. Only CDR3 sequence similarity suggested viral specificity, without known HCMV serostatus.

Germline loops: CDR1 GTSNPN, CDR2 SVGIG (reference sequence). The CDR3 contains 16 residues. J gave up 2 bases and V 0 bases, and 7 bases lay outside the gene matches. Surgery cases with the highest brain T cell transcript signatures were chosen for sequencing. Before surgery, patients took at least one anti-epileptic drug. About this clone: Its antigen is currently unknown.

The source of this sequence is a girl aged 2 to 10 with Rasmussen encephalitis and intractable seizures. The genes are TRBV30 and TRBJ1-2, with 9 bases matching TRBD1. Sample: peripheral blood, taken at surgery. For the CDR3, the DNA is TGTGCCTGGAGTGTACGGTGGGGACAGGGCAACTATGGCTACACCTTC. It specifies CAWSVRWGQGNYGYTF.